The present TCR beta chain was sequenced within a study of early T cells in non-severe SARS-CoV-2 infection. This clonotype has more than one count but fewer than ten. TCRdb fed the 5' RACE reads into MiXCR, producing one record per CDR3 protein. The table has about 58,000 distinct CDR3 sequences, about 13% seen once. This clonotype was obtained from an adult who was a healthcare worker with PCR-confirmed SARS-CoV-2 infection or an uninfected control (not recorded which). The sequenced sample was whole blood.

In DNA form, the CDR3 reads TGTGCCAGCAGCGTAGGTGGGGCCAACGTCCTGACTTTC. It yields the protein CASSVGGANVLTF. The chain couples TRBV9 to TRBJ2-6; no clear D gene. Germline loops: CDR1 SGDLS, CDR2 YYNGEE. Trimming took off 0 bases at V and 3 bases at J, with 1 base between the two ends. The CDR3 covers 13 residues.